This T cell receptor (beta chain) was captured by sequencing in a study of T cell responses to AZD1222 COVID-19 vaccine. The CDR3 runs to 14 residues. Germline values: CDR1 SNHLY, CDR2 FYNNEI. Trimming cost V 3 bases and J 1 base, with 10 bases left between them. Clones were sequenced by immunoSEQ multiplex PCR, and TCRdb holds only the in-frame ones, with some missing. Of approximately 150,000 clones listed, around 90% were seen once; the top ten hold over 1.5%. The chain has TRBV2 and TRBJ2-7; tentatively, D is TRBD1 or TRBD2 (5 bases each). This sample comprised peripheral blood, obtained on day 0 of AZD1222 vaccination. The origin of this receptor is an adult in good health. The CDR3 DNA sequence: TGTGCCAGCAGTGAGCAGGGAGCTTCCTACGAGCAGTACTTC. Its translation: CASSEQGASYEQYF. Full variable domain (rest looked up from reference TRBV2 and TRBJ2-7): EPEVTQTPSHQVTQMGQEVILRCVPISNHLYFYWYRQILGQKVEFLVSFYNNEISEKSEIFDDQFSVERPDGSNFTLKIRSTKLEDSAMYFCASSEQGASYEQYFGPGTRLTVT.